This TCR beta chain was identified in a study of blood T cell repertoires in COVID-19. Study-wide background: COVID-19 samples, acute and convalescent, were from the United States, Italy and Spain. Sources were T cells, B-cell-depleted T cells, or PBMCs; the material itself was cDNA or gDNA.

V dropped 0 bases and J dropped 2 bases, with 13 bases sitting between them. The CDR3 has 16 residues. Germline V gene lookup returns CDR1 KGHSH and CDR2 LQKENI. Per the original data handling: From reference gene primer amplification, estimates of nucleated cell counts were derived. Profiled with immunoSEQ multiplex PCR; TCRdb holds only in-frame clones, not every one. The DNA was the basis for D and trimming; V, J and clone size are from that table. The table has hundreds of thousands of clones, about nine tenths seen once. The V and J genes are TRBV18 and TRBJ1-1; D gene uncertain. The origin of this receptor is a woman between 25 and 40 years old with active or convalescent COVID-19. Sequenced sample: peripheral blood. CDR3: CASSPPAGGHNTEAFF. The DNA of the CDR3 is TGTGCCAGCTCACCACCGGCAGGCGGGCATAACACTGAAGCTTTCTTT.